This T cell receptor (beta chain) was found in a study of blood T cell repertoires in COVID-19. Study-wide background: Both acute and convalescent COVID-19 samples were obtained from the United States, Italy and Spain.

The table lists this clone with a count of one. Clones were sequenced by immunoSEQ multiplex PCR, and TCRdb holds only the in-frame ones, with some missing. The table lists around 70,000 clones, roughly 80% of them singletons, with approximately 6.6% in the top ten. The CDR3 extends over 14 amino acids. CDR1 is MRHNA, CDR2 SNTAGT, per germline. The TCR was taken from a man aged 55 to 70 with acute or convalescent COVID-19. The sequencing input was peripheral blood. The J gene is TRBJ1-6, the V gene TRBV6-4, with D possibly matching TRBD1 (6 bases). The CDR3 region is CASRDTTYNSPLHF. The CDR3 nucleotides read TGTGCTTCCCGGGACACAACTTATAATTCACCCCTCCACTTT.